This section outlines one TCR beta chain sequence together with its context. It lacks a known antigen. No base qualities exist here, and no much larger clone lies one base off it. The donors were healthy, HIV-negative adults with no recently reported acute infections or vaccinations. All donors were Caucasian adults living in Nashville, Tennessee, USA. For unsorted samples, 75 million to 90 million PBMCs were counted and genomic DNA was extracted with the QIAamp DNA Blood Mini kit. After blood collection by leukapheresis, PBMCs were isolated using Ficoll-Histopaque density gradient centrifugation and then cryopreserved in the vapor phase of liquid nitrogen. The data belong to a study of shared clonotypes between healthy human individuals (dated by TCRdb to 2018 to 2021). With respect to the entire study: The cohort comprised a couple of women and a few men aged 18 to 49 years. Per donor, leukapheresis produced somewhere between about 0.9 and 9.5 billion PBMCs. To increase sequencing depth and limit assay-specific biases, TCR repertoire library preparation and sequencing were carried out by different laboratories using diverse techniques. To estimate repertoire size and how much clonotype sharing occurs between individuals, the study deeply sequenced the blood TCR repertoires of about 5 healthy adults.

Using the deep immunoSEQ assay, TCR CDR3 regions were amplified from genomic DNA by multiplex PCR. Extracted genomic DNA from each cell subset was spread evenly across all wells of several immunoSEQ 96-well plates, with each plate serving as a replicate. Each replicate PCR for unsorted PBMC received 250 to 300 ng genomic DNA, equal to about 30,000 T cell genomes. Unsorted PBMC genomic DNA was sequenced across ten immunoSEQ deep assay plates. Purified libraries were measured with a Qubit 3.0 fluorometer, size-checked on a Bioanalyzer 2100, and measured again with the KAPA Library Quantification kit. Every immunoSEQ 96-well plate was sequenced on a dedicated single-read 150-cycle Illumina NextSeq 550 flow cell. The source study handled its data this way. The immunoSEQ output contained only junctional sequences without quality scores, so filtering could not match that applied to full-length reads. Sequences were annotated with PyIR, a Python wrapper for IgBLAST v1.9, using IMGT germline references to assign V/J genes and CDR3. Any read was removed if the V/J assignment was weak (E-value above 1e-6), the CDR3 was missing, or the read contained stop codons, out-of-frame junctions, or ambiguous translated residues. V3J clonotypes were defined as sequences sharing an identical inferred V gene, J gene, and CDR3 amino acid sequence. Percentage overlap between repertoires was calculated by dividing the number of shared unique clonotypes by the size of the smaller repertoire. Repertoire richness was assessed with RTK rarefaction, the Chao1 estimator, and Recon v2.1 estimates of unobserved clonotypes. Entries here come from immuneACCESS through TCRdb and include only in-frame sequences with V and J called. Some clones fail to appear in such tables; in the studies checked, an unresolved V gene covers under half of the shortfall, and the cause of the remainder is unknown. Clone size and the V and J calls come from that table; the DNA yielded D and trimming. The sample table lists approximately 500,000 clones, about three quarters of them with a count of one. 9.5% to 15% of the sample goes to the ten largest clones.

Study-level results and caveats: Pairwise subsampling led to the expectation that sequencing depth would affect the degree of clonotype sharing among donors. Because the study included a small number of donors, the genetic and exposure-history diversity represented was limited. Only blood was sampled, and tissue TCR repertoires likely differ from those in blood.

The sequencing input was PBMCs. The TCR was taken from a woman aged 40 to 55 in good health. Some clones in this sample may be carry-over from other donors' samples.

The nucleotides read TGTGCCAGCAGCTTGGTTTCAGGGGGCTTTCAAGATACGCAGTATTTT. The encoded protein is CASSLVSGGFQDTQYF. Recombination linked TRBV5-5 to TRBJ2-3; the junction holds 8 bases that match TRBD1. As encoded in the germline V gene (reference sequence), CDR1 is SGHKS while CDR2 is YYEKEE. The CDR3, cysteine through phenylalanine, is 16 amino acids long. Only the CDR3 portion is preserved as DNA: 48 bases, with reading frame beginning at the first base. V is cut back by 0 bases and J by 5 bases, with 8 bases in the junction unmatched.